This T cell receptor beta chain was identified in a study of human T cells and chemical hapten exposure. Looking at the study overall: Patients' scalps got diphenylcyclopropenone weekly throughout the approximately 25-week study.

CDR3 length equals 14 residues. V lost 4 bases, J lost 5 bases, and 5 bases stayed unmatched. Germline loops: CDR1 ENHRY, CDR2 SYGVKD. Time point reported: patch test 3, about 24 weeks after DPC sensitization. Noted treatment: therapeutic diphenylcyclopropenone sensitization with weekly scalp DPC. TCRdb fed the RACE reads into MiXCR, producing one record per CDR3 protein. In the table there are some 84,000 distinct CDR3 sequences, under 14% of which are singletons. The sequences come from whole blood, collected in connection with sensitization to the hapten diphenylcyclopropenone (DPC). The sequence came from a woman aged 50 to 60 with alopecia areata. Some clones in this sample may be carry-over from other donors' samples. The rearrangement joins TRBV10-3 to TRBJ2-7, with 10 bases matching TRBD1. CDR3 amino acids: CAISAGTGDHEQYF. CDR3 nucleotide sequence: TGTGCCATCAGTGCCGGGACAGGGGATCACGAGCAGTACTTC.